This TCR beta chain was sequenced in a study of blood T cell repertoires in COVID-19. This clone was recorded a few times. Within the sample, other DNA sequences also encode this same CDR3. The repertoire was sequenced with immunoSEQ multiplex PCR; TCRdb's copy has only in-frame clones and lacks some. This sample yields about 96,000 clones, of which roughly 80% are seen a single time; 15% to 20% belongs to the top ten. The CDR3 is 11 residues long. The germline CDR1 and CDR2 sequences are SGHTA and FQGNSA. V was shortened by 5 bases and J by 5 bases, with 6 bases between the two germline ends. This rearrangement joins TRBV7-2 to TRBJ1-2; no reliable D call. The clonotype originates from a woman aged 60-75 years with acute or convalescent COVID-19. The sequenced sample was peripheral blood. The CDR3 spells CASSREYGYTF. CDR3 bases: TGTGCCAGCAGCCGCGAATATGGCTACACCTTC.